The 20 T cell receptor beta chains in this list originate from one sample, sequenced in a study of T cells after yellow fever vaccination. MiXCR, run by TCRdb on the 5' RACE reads, gives a single entry per CDR3 protein. The data contain some 600,000 distinct CDR3 sequences, about a sixth of them singletons. The sequences come from PBMCs, collected about 5 days after the first yellow fever vaccination. The receptors were gathered from a man aged 18 to 29 who received the YFV17D yellow fever vaccine.

This clonotype was detected a few times. CDR3 protein: CASSKSPGSVGNEQFF. In DNA, the CDR3 is TGTGCCAGCAGCAAAAGCCCTGGGTCGGTCGGCAATGAGCAGTTCTTC. The V call is TRBV7-3, the J call TRBJ2-1; D not certain. Trimming left V 5 bases short and J 6 bases short, with 20 bases between. CDR3 length equals 16 residues. CDR1 and CDR2 (germline): SGHTA, FQGTGA.

This clonotype was seen many times. The CDR3 DNA follows: TGCAGTGCTAGAGAGGGGCTAGCTCAGCCCCAGCATTTT. It encodes CSAREGLAQPQHF. V is TRBV20-1 and J is TRBJ1-5, with D perhaps matching TRBD1 (5 bases). The germline V gene encodes CDR1 DFQATT and CDR2 SNEGSKA (reference sequence). This CDR3 has 13 residues. V lost 0 bases, J lost 6 bases, and 9 bases lay in between.

This clonotype was seen more than once but under ten times. J is TRBJ1-1 and V is TRBV5-1, with a weak D call TRBD1 (5 bases). This CDR3 has 14 amino acids. The ends were cut back, 4 bases at V and 1 base at J, with 11 bases in the middle. Germline V CDR1 and CDR2: SGHRS, YFSETQ. CDR3 sequence (DNA): TGCGCCAGCAGCACGGGGACGACGAACACTGAAGCTTTCTTT. Translated: CASSTGTTNTEAFF.

The gene calls are TRBV12-3 or TRBV12-4 and TRBJ2-7, with TRBD1 as a possible D gene (6 bases). The V end lost 5 bases, the J end lost 3 bases, and 11 bases lay between the germline ends. This CDR3 region has 13 residues. CDR3 sequence (DNA): TGTGCCAGCAGTGGGGACACCATCTACGAGCAGTACTTC. Protein: CASSGDTIYEQYF.

The chain is built from TRBV27 and TRBJ1-5, with 7 bases matching TRBD1. This CDR3 comprises 16 residues. V trimming: 6 bases; J trimming: 0 bases; junction bases outside the gene matches: 8. The V gene's germline CDR1 is MNHEY and CDR2 SMNVEV (reference sequence). In nucleotides, the CDR3 is TGTGCCAGCAGCCCGACAGGGTTCAATAGCAATCAGCCCCAGCATTTT. As protein: CASSPTGFNSNQPQHF.

This chain connects TRBV7-3 to TRBJ2-2; 10 nucleotides line up with TRBD2. V shed 2 bases and J 6 bases; nucleotides not matched to a gene: 3. The CDR3 spans 15 residues. Germline V gene lookup returns CDR1 SGHTA and CDR2 FQGTGA. CDR3 region: CASSLERGGAGELFF. CDR3 coding DNA: TGTGCCAGCAGCTTAGAGCGGGGGGGCGCCGGGGAGCTGTTTTTT.

This clonotype showed up just a few times. The rearrangement joins TRBV7-9 to TRBJ2-5; 8 bases are shared with TRBD1. The CDR3 loop spans 17 amino acids. The V and J ends lost 2 bases and 1 base, in that order; junction bases with no gene match: 9. Per the germline V gene, CDR1 is SEHNR and CDR2 is FQNEAQ (reference sequence). The DNA of the CDR3 is TGTGCCAGCAGCTTAATGGGACAGGACAGATCCCAAGAGACCCAGTACTTC. Translated, it gives CASSLMGQDRSQETQYF. The whole variable domain, filled in from reference TRBV7-9 and TRBJ2-5, reads DTGVSQNPRHKITKRGQNVTFRCDPISEHNRLYWYRQTLGQGPEFLTYFQNEAQLEKSRLLSDRFSAERPKGSFSTLEIQRTEQGDSAMYLCASSLMGQDRSQETQYFGPGTRLLVL.

The CDR3 here is CAISDHVLGAGANVLTF. In DNA, the CDR3 is TGTGCCATCAGTGATCATGTACTGGGAGCTGGGGCCAACGTCCTGACTTTC. The chain employs TRBV10-3 and TRBJ2-6; perhaps TRBD2 as D (5 bases). CDR3 length: 17 amino acids. V shed 3 bases and J shed 2 bases, with 14 bases lying between them. Germline V CDR1 and CDR2: ENHRY, SYGVKD.

V and J are TRBV5-1 and TRBJ2-7; D perhaps matches TRBD1 (6 bases). Looked up from germline, CDR1 is SGHRS and CDR2 is YFSETQ. The CDR3 is 14 residues long. Trimming took off 2 bases at V and 5 bases at J, with 14 bases between the two ends. The CDR3 DNA follows: TGCGCCAGCAGCTTTGGCCAGGGGACCCACGAGCAGTACTTC. It yields the protein CASSFGQGTHEQYF.

This clonotype was recorded a few times. J is TRBJ2-1 and V is TRBV20-1; D gene uncertain. Germline V gene sequence: CDR1 DFQATT, CDR2 SNEGSKA (reference sequence). The V end lost 2 bases, the J end lost 2 bases, and 13 bases lay between the germline ends. CDR3 length: 15 residues. CDR3 DNA sequence: TGCAGTGCTAGAAGTACAGCGTCCCCCTACAATGAGCAGTTCTTC. Protein: CSARSTASPYNEQFF.

V usage is TRBV3-1 and J usage is TRBJ2-5; D unclear. Trimming shortened V by 4 bases and J by 0 bases, and 21 bases separated the two germline ends. This CDR3 spans 18 amino acids. Germline V CDR1 and CDR2: LGHDT, YNNKEL (reference sequence). This CDR3 reads CASSPTSEVATHQETQYF. CDR3 in DNA: TGTGCCAGCAGCCCGACTTCCGAGGTAGCTACCCACCAAGAGACCCAGTACTTC.

This sequence joins TRBV7-3 and TRBJ2-1; 7 bases are a match to TRBD2. The germline V gene has CDR1 SGHTA and CDR2 FQGTGA. This CDR3 has 13 amino acids. The V segment lost 6 bases and the J segment 9 bases; nucleotides outside the gene matches: 8. CDR3: CASRRDYSGEQFF. In nucleotides, the CDR3 is TGTGCCAGCAGACGGGACTACTCCGGTGAGCAGTTCTTC.

This clonotype appeared a single time. Here the CDR3 reads CASSSGLPYEQYF. In DNA form, the CDR3 reads TGTGCCAGCAGCTCGGGGCTCCCCTACGAGCAGTACTTC. The genes are TRBV5-5 and TRBJ2-7, with D tentatively TRBD1 or TRBD2 (5 bases each). V gave up 3 bases and J gave up 2 bases, with 9 bases separating them. Germline CDR1 SGHKS, CDR2 YYEKEE (reference sequence). The CDR3 sequence is 13 residues long. Full variable domain (outside the CDR3, taken from reference TRBV5-5 and TRBJ2-7): DAGVTQSPTHLIKTRGQQVTLRCSPISGHKSVSWYQQVLGQGPQFIFQYYEKEERGRGNFPDRFSARQFPNYSSELNVNALLLGDSALYLCASSSGLPYEQYFGPGTRLTVT.

The chain is built from TRBV27 and TRBJ2-1, with 7 bases that match TRBD1. V shed 0 bases, J shed 4 bases, and the junction held 6 bases outside the gene matches. CDR3 length: 16 amino acids. Per germline, CDR1 MNHEY and CDR2 SMNVEV (reference sequence). CDR3 region: CASSLSVQGPYNEQFF. The CDR3 DNA follows: TGTGCCAGCAGTTTATCGGTACAGGGGCCTTACAATGAGCAGTTCTTC.

CDR3 coding DNA: TGTGCCAGCAGACCCGGGACAGGGGGTTTCTCACCCCTCCACTTT. Translation gives CASRPGTGGFSPLHF. V and J are TRBV6-2 or TRBV6-3 and TRBJ1-6; 11 nucleotides align to TRBD1. This CDR3 comprises 15 residues. CDR1 MNHEY and CDR2 SVGEGT come from the germline V gene. Losses at the gene ends were 6 bases for V and 10 bases for J; bases not matched to a gene: 8.

This rearrangement joins TRBV4-1 to TRBJ2-7; D may correspond to TRBD1 or TRBD2 (5 bases each). The CDR3 extends over 15 amino acids. V lost 3 bases and J lost 9, with 21 bases in between. Germline CDR1 and CDR2: MGHRA and YSYEKL. The CDR3 region has the DNA TGCGCCAGCAGCCAGCCACCGGGACGTCGTTCGGGGCAGTACGTC. Translation gives CASSQPPGRRSGQYV.

This clonotype has a handful of counts. V usage is TRBV20-1 and J usage is TRBJ2-7; a possible D gene is TRBD1 (5 bases). Germline CDR1 reads DFQATT; CDR2 reads SNEGSKA (reference sequence). The CDR3 sequence is 12 residues long. The V end lost 3 bases, the J end lost 3 bases, and 9 bases lay between the germline ends. The CDR3 nucleotides are TGCAGTGCTAGCCCGCAGGGCTACGAGCAGTACTTC. Translated, it gives CSASPQGYEQYF.

This clonotype was detected a few times. V and J are TRBV27 and TRBJ1-2, with D possibly matching TRBD1 (5 bases). V dropped 3 bases and J dropped 7 bases, with 15 bases sitting between them. CDR3 length: 14 residues. Germline lookup yields CDR1 MNHEY and CDR2 SMNVEV (reference sequence). In DNA, the CDR3 is TGTGCCAGCAGTTTTGCCCAGGGAATAGGTGGCTACACCTTC. Translation: CASSFAQGIGGYTF.

This sequence joins TRBV5-1 and TRBJ2-2; TRBD1 is a possible D gene (5 bases). With 2 bases removed from V and 6 bases from J, the gap between germline ends came to 8 bases. Looked up from germline, CDR1 is SGHRS and CDR2 is YFSETQ. There are 13 residues in the CDR3. This CDR3 reads CASSFSGPGELFF. The CDR3 DNA reads TGCGCCAGCAGCTTCTCAGGGCCCGGGGAGCTGTTTTTT.

The chain combines TRBV7-3 with TRBJ2-7; no firm D call. Trimming shortened V by 1 base and J by 5 bases, and 15 bases separated the two germline ends. CDR3 length: 15 residues. CDR1 and CDR2 from the germline V gene are SGHTA and FQGTGA. CDR3 bases: TGTGCCAGCAGCTTAAGACCAACGATTAGGGACGAGCAGTACTTC. It translates to CASSLRPTIRDEQYF.